The 3 T cell receptor beta chains in this list originate from one sample, sequenced in a study of identical twins. Each CDR3 protein is one row after TCRdb ran MiXCR on the 5' RACE reads. Of approximately 590,000 distinct CDR3 sequences listed, 9.6% are singletons. The sample also formed part of further work on yellow fever vaccine responses in identical twins.

The sample was PBMCs. The receptor source for this set is a woman younger than 30 in good health.

This clonotype came up many times. The chain combines TRBV7-2 with TRBJ2-1; 11 positions agree with TRBD2. Per germline, CDR1 SGHTA and CDR2 FQGNSA. Trimming cost V 5 bases and J 3 bases; bases outside gene matches: 3. The CDR3 sequence is 15 residues long. The CDR3 spells CASSPLAGDYNEQFF. The CDR3 nucleotides are TGTGCCAGCAGCCCACTAGCGGGAGACTACAATGAGCAGTTCTTC. Based on the CDR3 plus reference TRBV7-2 and TRBJ2-1, the full variable domain is GAGVSQSPSNKVTEKGKDVELRCDPISGHTALYWYRQSLGQGLEFLIYFQGNSAPDKSGLPSDRFSAERTGGSVSTLTIQRTQQEDSAVYLCASSPLAGDYNEQFFGPGTRLTVL.

This clonotype showed up many times. The V call is TRBV20-1, the J call TRBJ2-1, with 7 bases identical to TRBD2. Trimming cost V 3 bases and J 1 base; bases outside gene matches: 3. Germline CDR1 is DFQATT and CDR2 is SNEGSKA (reference sequence). This CDR3 comprises 14 residues. DNA for the CDR3: TGCAGTGCTAGGGCGGGAGCTTCCTACAATGAGCAGTTCTTC. Amino acid sequence: CSARAGASYNEQFF.

In its sample, this clonotype was seen many times. V and J are TRBV29-1 and TRBJ2-6; D not resolved. From germline, CDR1 is SQVTM and CDR2 ANQGSEA. The V and J ends lost 1 base and 3 bases respectively, with 1 base between them. The CDR3 runs 12 residues. CDR3 coding DNA: TGCAGCGTTGAAGTTGGGGCCAACGTCCTGACTTTC. Residues: CSVEVGANVLTF.